A selection of T cell receptor beta chains follows, all from one sample in a study of CD8+ T cells in alopecia areata. Only in-frame clones appear in the TCRdb table, and some are missing; sequencing was by immunoSEQ multiplex PCR. The sample yields roughly 190,000 clones, less than 70% seen once. The sample was CD4+ T cells sorted from blood, taken around week 50, from a patient treated with tofacitinib. The receptor source for this set is a human donor with alopecia areata. Each CDR3 is given with its conserved first and last residue. The order of the fields is V gene, CDR3 protein.

V gene: TRBV18; CDR3 protein: CASSQLAGAYNEQFF
V gene: TRBV30; CDR3 protein: CAWSVLNTEAFF
V gene: TRBV27; CDR3 protein: CASSLLRAKYNEQFF
V gene: TRBV15; CDR3 protein: CATSRIEAFF
V gene: TRBV25-1; CDR3 protein: CASSGQGRNSPLHF
V gene: TRBV4-1; CDR3 protein: CASSQVDLGWLGNQPQHF
V gene: TRBV6-5; CDR3 protein: CASSSPLKSGYTF
V gene: TRBV6-5; CDR3 protein: CASSYEADSPLHF
V gene: TRBV29-1; CDR3 protein: CSVEVYPYTF
V gene: TRBV15; CDR3 protein: CATSRGGQLGEQYF
V gene: TRBV4-2; CDR3 protein: CASSQEGRGVAFF
V gene: TRBV10-3; CDR3 protein: CAISAGQGGNTGELFF
V gene: TRBV29-1; CDR3 protein: CSVDPPTEAFF
V gene: TRBV7-2; CDR3 protein: CASSLAWGPSAFF
V gene: TRBV9; CDR3 protein: CASSVAGGQPQHF
V gene: TRBV15; CDR3 protein: CATSRDPSQPQHF
V gene: TRBV29-1; CDR3 protein: CSVVLWDQETQYF
V gene: TRBV5-1; CDR3 protein: CASSLLGQQHQETQYF
V gene: TRBV10-1; CDR3 protein: CASSGSGLTQYF
V gene: TRBV5-1; CDR3 protein: CASSLVDGRATDTQYF
V gene: TRBV30; CDR3 protein: CAWAGVSAGLINQPQHF
V gene: TRBV15; CDR3 protein: CATSRDLIPGEQYF
V gene: TRBV5-1; CDR3 protein: CASSLTGNPNYGYTF
V gene: TRBV4-3; CDR3 protein: CASSWTSGNTGELFF
V gene: TRBV15; CDR3 protein: CATSRWDRGPEQYF
V gene: TRBV6-5; CDR3 protein: CASSTGGRQPQHF
V gene: TRBV27; CDR3 protein: CASSLSPGPLHF
V gene: TRBV29-1; CDR3 protein: CSVAFRYNEQFF
V gene: TRBV29-1; CDR3 protein: CSVTRGTNTGELFF
V gene: TRBV13; CDR3 protein: CASSTRDRDEQFF
V gene: TRBV29-1; CDR3 protein: CSVEVSTSSSTDTQYF
V gene: TRBV29-1; CDR3 protein: CSAFRQGPYGYTF
V gene: TRBV29-1; CDR3 protein: CSVRSGGADTQYF